A single sample gave rise to the 26 T cell receptor beta chains below, sequenced in a study of vaccination effects on CD4 cells after COVID-19. The culture ran for about eleven days before CD4+ T cells were isolated. Their cognate antigens are unknown. Repertoires were generated with immunoSEQ multiplex PCR, while TCRdb's copy carries only in-frame clones and drops some. Found here are around 60,000 clones, 70% to 80% of them singletons; the top ten hold around 3.3%. The sample consisted of CD4+ T cells from PBMCs cultured without peptide, taken before COVID-19 vaccination. The receptor set was obtained from a human donor who received a COVID-19 vaccine.

This clone was counted only a few times. The rearrangement joins TRBV5-1 to TRBJ2-2; possibly TRBD1 for D (6 bases). Germline loops: CDR1 SGHRS, CDR2 YFSETQ. V gave up 3 bases and J gave up 4 bases, with 10 bases separating them. The CDR3 totals 14 residues. The CDR3 loop reads CASSSRGGTGELFF. The CDR3 DNA reads TGCGCCAGCAGCTCCAGGGGTGGCACCGGGGAGCTGTTTTTT.

This clone was counted a few times. The rearrangement links TRBV5-1 to TRBJ1-4; 9 bases are shared with TRBD1. V lost 4 bases and J lost 7; bases outside the gene matches: 5. There are 14 residues in the CDR3. The germline V gene encodes CDR1 SGHRS and CDR2 YFSETQ. CDR3 in amino acids: CASSEGTGSEKLFF. DNA for the CDR3: TGCGCCAGCAGCGAAGGGACAGGGAGTGAAAAACTGTTTTTT.

The rearrangement uses TRBV7-3 and TRBJ1-2; weak D call: TRBD1 (5 bases). V was shortened by 6 bases and J by 2 bases, with 10 bases between the two germline ends. The CDR3 is 13 amino acids. In germline, CDR1 is SGHTA, CDR2 FQGTGA. CDR3 protein: CASSWDRNYGYTF. The CDR3 DNA sequence: TGTGCCAGCAGTTGGGACCGCAACTATGGCTACACCTTC.

This chain joins TRBV6-5 and TRBJ1-2, with a possible D match to TRBD1 (5 bases). The germline V and J ends were trimmed by 9 bases and 4 bases, with 21 bases remaining between them. The germline gives CDR1 MNHEY, CDR2 SVGAGI. The CDR3 has 15 amino acids. This chain's CDR3 is CASKGAGARLYGYTF. CDR3 coding DNA: TGTGCCAGTAAAGGGGCTGGGGCGAGACTCTATGGCTACACCTTC.

The chain recombines TRBV11-3 with TRBJ1-1; no reliable D call. V was clipped by 0 bases and J by 0 bases, with 14 bases between them. The CDR3 length is 17 residues. Germline V gene lookup returns CDR1 SGHNT and CDR2 YENEEA. CDR3 protein: CASSLEVGWEVNTEAFF. The CDR3 DNA follows: TGTGCCAGCAGCTTAGAGGTCGGTTGGGAGGTGAACACTGAAGCTTTCTTT.

The V and J genes are TRBV19 and TRBJ1-1; TRBD1 might be the D (6 bases). Germline CDR1 and CDR2: LNHDA and SQIVND (reference sequence). The CDR3 covers 14 residues. V shed 3 bases and J shed 2 bases, with 10 bases lying between them. CDR3 amino acids: CASSIQGYNTEAFF. The CDR3, as DNA: TGTGCCAGTAGTATCCAGGGGTACAACACTGAAGCTTTCTTT.

This chain joins TRBV3-1 (or the pseudogene TRBV3-2) and TRBJ2-1; possible D gene TRBD1, 6 bases. The CDR3 consists of 16 residues. Germline CDR1 and CDR2: LGHDT and YNNKEL (reference sequence). V shed 1 base and J shed 8 bases, with 18 bases lying between them. CDR3 nucleotides: TGTGCCAGCAGCCAAGCGATCGGGACAAGAGGCGATGAGCAGTTCTTC. This translates into CASSQAIGTRGDEQFF.

The chain has TRBV6-5 and TRBJ1-3; D not certain. Trimming cost V 0 bases and J 2 bases, with 11 bases left between them. The germline V gene encodes CDR1 MNHEY and CDR2 SVGAGI. The CDR3 length is 16 residues. CDR3 DNA sequence: TGTGCCAGCAGTTACTCGATTCCGGGTGCTGGAAACACCATATATTTT. Protein sequence: CASSYSIPGAGNTIYF.

The chain links TRBV7-3 to TRBJ2-5; D call uncertain. Per germline, CDR1 SGHTA and CDR2 FQGTGA. Deletions cut 5 bases from V and 7 bases from J, with 14 bases between. The CDR3 has 13 amino acids. Written as DNA, the CDR3 is TGTGCCAGCAGCCTCAACAGAGACTTGACCCAGTACTTC. Translated, it gives CASSLNRDLTQYF.

CDR3 sequence reads: CASGEGTYEQYV. CDR3 DNA: TGTGCCAGCGGTGAGGGTACCTACGAGCAGTACGTC. The chain joins TRBV28 to TRBJ2-7; a weak D match, TRBD2 (5 bases). Trimming removed 8 bases at V and 2 bases at J, with 10 bases between. The CDR3 covers 12 residues. Germline assignment: CDR1 MDHEN and CDR2 SYDVKM.

The rearrangement uses TRBV7-2 and TRBJ1-3; D is perhaps TRBD1 (5 bases). CDR1 and CDR2 (germline): SGHTA, FQGNSA. Trimming pared 2 bases from V and 2 bases from J, leaving 13 bases between. CDR3 length: 16 amino acids. CDR3 in DNA: TGTGCCAGCAGCTTACAGGGACCCACTACTGGAAACACCATATATTTT. Translated, it gives CASSLQGPTTGNTIYF.

CDR3 nucleotide sequence: TGTGCCAGCAGCTTAGGGACTAGCGGACCCACAGATACGCAGTATTTT. Its protein is CASSLGTSGPTDTQYF. The chain recombines TRBV7-3 with TRBJ2-3, with 11 bases matching TRBD2. Germline CDR1 reads SGHTA; CDR2 reads FQGTGA. This CDR3 has 16 residues. V was pared by 2 bases and J by 2 bases, with 3 bases of the junction left unmatched.

CDR3: CASSQVWLSNSPLHF. For the CDR3, the DNA is TGCGCCAGCAGCCAAGTGTGGCTAAGTAATTCACCCCTCCACTTT. The rearrangement joins TRBV4-1 to TRBJ1-6; the D is unclear. V gave up 1 base and J gave up 6 bases, with 10 bases separating them. Germline CDR1 reads MGHRA; CDR2 reads YSYEKL. The CDR3 totals 15 residues.

This clone occurred a few times. This sequence joins TRBV2 and TRBJ1-2, with unresolved D. The CDR3 spans 14 residues. Trimming shortened V by 1 base and J by 7 bases, and 13 bases separated the two germline ends. Germline-derived CDR1 and CDR2 are SNHLY and FYNNEI. The CDR3, as DNA: TGTGCCAGCAGTGAAGGTGAGGGTTACCGTGGCTACACCTTC. It yields the protein CASSEGEGYRGYTF.

V is TRBV30 and J is TRBJ2-1; D is unresolved. Per germline, CDR1 GTSNPN and CDR2 SVGIG (reference sequence). The CDR3 runs 14 residues. V lost 2 bases and J 8 bases, leaving 16 bases between the germline ends. The CDR3 protein is CAWSIPPIQDEQFF. The CDR3 region has the DNA TGTGCCTGGAGTATTCCCCCAATCCAAGATGAGCAGTTCTTC.

This clone showed up just a few times. This chain uses TRBV5-6 with TRBJ1-1; possible D gene TRBD1, 5 bases. From germline, CDR1 is SGHDT and CDR2 YYEEEE. The CDR3 is made up of 13 amino acids. Trimming took 6 bases from V and 2 from J, leaving 11 bases between them. This chain's CDR3 is CASTRDANTEAFF. The CDR3 DNA is TGTGCCAGCACGAGGGACGCTAACACTGAAGCTTTCTTT.

V and J are TRBV7-9 and TRBJ1-4; 10 bases are shared with TRBD1. CDR3 length equals 14 residues. With V trimmed by 6 bases and J by 8 bases, 6 bases remained unmatched. The germline CDR1 and CDR2 sequences are SEHNR and FQNEAQ (reference sequence). This chain's CDR3 is CASRGQGQMEKLFF. As DNA, the CDR3 is TGTGCCAGCAGGGGACAGGGGCAAATGGAAAAACTGTTTTTT. The entire variable domain, with the rest obtained from reference TRBV7-9 and TRBJ1-4, is as follows: DTGVSQNPRHKITKRGQNVTFRCDPISEHNRLYWYRQTLGQGPEFLTYFQNEAQLEKSRLLSDRFSAERPKGSFSTLEIQRTEQGDSAMYLCASRGQGQMEKLFFGSGTQLSVL.

V usage is TRBV9 and J usage is TRBJ2-7; no clear D. Per germline, CDR1 SGDLS and CDR2 YYNGEE. CDR3 length equals 10 residues. CDR3 nucleotides: TGCGATTGCGGTACCTACGAGCAGTACGTC. Amino acid sequence: CDCGTYEQYV.

V is TRBV3-1 (or the pseudogene TRBV3-2) and J is TRBJ2-4, with a weak D call TRBD1 (5 bases). The CDR3 is 16 residues long. Trimming cost V 2 bases and J 3 bases, with 14 bases left between them. Germline loops: CDR1 LGHDT, CDR2 YNNKEL (reference sequence). The CDR3 DNA reads as TGTGCCAGCAGCCAATGGGCAGGGCAAATCAAAAACATTCAGTACTTC. It translates to CASSQWAGQIKNIQYF.

The sample holds one count of this clone. V is TRBV24-1 and J is TRBJ2-5; tentative D call: TRBD2 (5 bases). The CDR3 length is 13 residues. Trimming cost V 2 bases and J 5 bases, with 8 bases left between them. Germline values: CDR1 KGHDR, CDR2 SFDVKD. This CDR3 reads CATSDWSSETQYF. Here the CDR3 DNA reads TGTGCCACCAGTGATTGGTCTAGCGAGACCCAGTACTTC.

V and J are TRBV19 and TRBJ2-3; no clear D gene. Trimming removed 6 bases from V and 5 bases from J, with 12 bases in between. CDR3 size: 13 residues. Germline-derived CDR1 and CDR2 are LNHDA and SQIVND (reference sequence). CDR3 sequence (DNA): TGTGCCAGTAGCTATGGAAGTGTAGATACGCAGTATTTT. Translating it yields CASSYGSVDTQYF.

In DNA form, the CDR3 reads TGTGCCAGCAGTCCTCAAGATACGCAGTATTTT. Translated, it gives CASSPQDTQYF. The chain carries TRBV2 and TRBJ2-3; D gene uncertain. The CDR3 loop spans 11 amino acids. Trimming shortened V by 5 bases and J by 5 bases, and 5 bases separated the two germline ends. The V gene's germline CDR1 is SNHLY and CDR2 FYNNEI.

The chain has TRBV5-1 and TRBJ2-1; 7 bases line up with TRBD1. Germline V CDR1 and CDR2: SGHRS, YFSETQ. J lost 0 bases, V lost 0 bases, and 0 bases had no gene match. The CDR3 is made up of 15 amino acids. This CDR3 reads CASSLGQGSYNEQFF. CDR3 nucleotides: TGCGCCAGCAGCTTGGGACAGGGCTCCTACAATGAGCAGTTCTTC.

The chain joins TRBV28 to TRBJ2-3, with D perhaps TRBD2 (6 bases). This CDR3 is built from 13 residues. Deletions cut 8 bases from V and 5 bases from J, with 14 bases between. Germline CDR1 is MDHEN and CDR2 is SYDVKM. The CDR3 sequence: CASRGTGRDTQYF. The CDR3, as DNA: TGTGCCAGCCGGGGGACGGGTCGAGATACGCAGTATTTT.

This clone was seen a single time. The V and J genes are TRBV30 and TRBJ1-6; D unresolved. This CDR3 region has 14 residues. Germline CDR1 and CDR2: GTSNPN and SVGIG (reference sequence). The V end was cut by 3 bases, the J end by 7 bases, with 13 bases between. The CDR3 DNA is TGTGCCTGGAGCGCTGCGGGGATCAATTCACCCCTCCACTTT. Protein product: CAWSAAGINSPLHF.

This clone was detected once. The chain joins TRBV2 to TRBJ1-5, with a weak D call TRBD1 (6 bases). Looked up from germline, CDR1 is SNHLY and CDR2 is FYNNEI. The CDR3 covers 16 residues. Trimming took off 4 bases at V and 6 bases at J, with 19 bases between the two ends. CDR3 DNA sequence: TGTGCCAGCAGTGGGGGGGGGCGGGGGCGAGGTCAGCCCCAGCATTTT. It yields the protein CASSGGGRGRGQPQHF.